This TCR beta chain was sequenced for a study of Ad26.COV2.S vaccination and SARS-CoV-2 variants. Study-level information: Donor participated within the Ad26.COV2.S arm of the COV1001 trial. Each vaccinee took Ad26.COV2.S intramuscularly, once or twice 56 days apart.

This CDR3 has 14 amino acids. CDR1 and CDR2 from the germline V gene are SGHTS and YDEGEE. Trimming left V 0 bases short and J 4 bases short, with 11 bases between. Profiling relied on immunoSEQ multiplex PCR, and the TCRdb table lists in-frame clones only, not all of them. The sample carries 380,000 or so clones, 65% to 90% recorded once. Treatment indicated: roughly 19 received Ad26.COV2.S at low or high dose, single or two shots; about 5 received placebo; per-sample allocation not given. Day 63 after the first vaccine or placebo injection was the time point for sampling. This clonotype originated in a person between 18 and 59 years old who received the Ad26.COV2.S COVID-19 vaccine or a placebo. The V and J genes are TRBV5-8 and TRBJ2-7; D is unclear. The sequenced sample was peripheral blood, obtained in a trial of Ad26.COV2.S vaccine versus placebo. The CDR3 DNA sequence: TGTGCCAGCAGCTTGGGGGATGAGGATTACGAGCAGTACTTC. This gives the protein CASSLGDEDYEQYF.